Following are 4 T cell receptor beta chains from one sample sequenced in a study of cytotoxic CD8 clonotypes in ibrutinib-treated CLL. Here immunoSEQ multiplex PCR was the method, and the copy in TCRdb shows in-frame clones only, minus some. This table has around 300,000 clones, roughly 85% appearing once. Source: PBMCs, taken before ibrutinib treatment. These receptors originate from a human donor with chronic lymphocytic leukemia.

The chain is built from TRBV28 and TRBJ2-1; weak D call: TRBD2 (5 bases). The CDR3 loop spans 14 amino acids. From germline, CDR1 is MDHEN and CDR2 SYDVKM. Trimming removed 5 bases from V and 7 bases from J, with 15 bases in between. The CDR3 here is CASSPRTGKNEQFF. CDR3 in DNA: TGTGCCAGCAGTCCCAGGACTGGGAAGAATGAGCAGTTCTTC. Complete variable domain (other parts from reference TRBV28 and TRBJ2-1): DVKVTQSSRYLVKRTGEKVFLECVQDMDHENMFWYRQDPGLGLRLIYFSYDVKMKEKGDIPEGYSVSREKKERFSLILESASTNQTSMYLCASSPRTGKNEQFFGPGTRLTVL.

CDR3 protein: CASSPPVRAGAHEQYF. CDR3 DNA: TGTGCCAGCAGCCCTCCCGTTCGAGCGGGAGCCCACGAGCAGTACTTC. The rearrangement links TRBV7-9 to TRBJ2-7, with 8 bases identical to TRBD2. The CDR3 consists of 16 residues. Per germline, CDR1 SEHNR and CDR2 FQNEAQ (reference sequence). V was pared by 5 bases and J by 5 bases, with 14 bases of the junction left unmatched.

The chain employs TRBV7-3 and TRBJ1-1; D unresolved. Germline lookup yields CDR1 SGHTA and CDR2 FQGTGA. The CDR3 runs to 13 residues. V was pared by 4 bases and J by 0 bases, with 6 bases between. The CDR3: CASSSTMNTEAFF. The CDR3 region has the DNA TGTGCCAGCAGCTCCACAATGAACACTGAAGCTTTCTTT.

The rearrangement joins TRBV7-2 to TRBJ2-7; 7 positions match TRBD2. The CDR3 has 14 amino acids. Germline trimming cut 4 bases from V and 7 bases from J; bases unmatched to any gene: 10. Germline CDR1 reads SGHTA; CDR2 reads FQGNSA. This CDR3 reads CASSYRAGTEEQYF. The CDR3 DNA reads as TGTGCCAGCAGCTACCGAGCGGGAACGGAAGAGCAGTACTTC. The full variable domain, rest sourced from reference TRBV7-2 and TRBJ2-7, is GAGVSQSPSNKVTEKGKDVELRCDPISGHTALYWYRQSLGQGLEFLIYFQGNSAPDKSGLPSDRFSAERTGGSVSTLTIQRTQQEDSAVYLCASSYRAGTEEQYFGPGTRLTVT.